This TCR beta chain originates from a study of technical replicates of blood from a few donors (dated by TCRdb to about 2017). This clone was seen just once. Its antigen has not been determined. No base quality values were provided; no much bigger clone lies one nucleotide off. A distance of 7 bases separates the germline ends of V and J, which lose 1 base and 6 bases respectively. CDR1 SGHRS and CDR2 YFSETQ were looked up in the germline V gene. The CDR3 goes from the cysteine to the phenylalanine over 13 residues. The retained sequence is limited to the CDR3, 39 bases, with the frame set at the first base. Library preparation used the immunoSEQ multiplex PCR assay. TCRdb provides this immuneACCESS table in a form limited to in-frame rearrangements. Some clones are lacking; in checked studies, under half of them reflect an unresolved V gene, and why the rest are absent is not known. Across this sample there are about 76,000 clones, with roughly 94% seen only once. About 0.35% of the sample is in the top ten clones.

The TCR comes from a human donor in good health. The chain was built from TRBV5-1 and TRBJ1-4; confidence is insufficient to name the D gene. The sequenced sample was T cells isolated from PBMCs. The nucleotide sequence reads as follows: TGCGCCAGCAGCTTGTCGGTCGATGAAAAACTGTTTTTT. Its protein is CASSLSVDEKLFF.